Listed below are T cell receptor beta chains from one sample, sequenced in a study of PD-L1 blockade in urothelial cancer. Clones were read by immunoSEQ multiplex PCR, and TCRdb kept only the in-frame ones, dropping some. The repertoire has 98,000 or so clones, 85% to 90% of them found once; the top ten carry about 1.7%. Here the sequenced sample was PBMCs, taken around atezolizumab (anti-PD-L1) treatment. These receptor sequences come from a man aged 55 to 70 with urothelial cancer. The CDR3 runs from the conserved cysteine through the conserved F or W. Each record gives: V gene, D gene, J gene, clone size, CDR3 protein, CDR3 DNA. The D gene is left open where the match is weak. Clone size is stated in some rows and not others, as once, few, many or a class when expanded.

V gene: TRBV5-1; D gene: TRBD1; J gene: TRBJ2-5; clone size: .; CDR3 protein: CASSLNTGTEETQYF; CDR3 DNA: TGCGCCAGCAGCTTGAATACCGGGACAGAGGAGACCCAGTACTTC
V gene: TRBV11-1; D gene: TRBD2; J gene: TRBJ2-7; clone size: .; CDR3 protein: CASSLVVAGPYADEQYF; CDR3 DNA: TGTGCCAGCAGCTTAGTGGTAGCGGGACCATATGCCGACGAGCAGTACTTC
V gene: TRBV2; D gene: .; J gene: TRBJ2-7; clone size: few; CDR3 protein: CASSVGRDWASYEQYF; CDR3 DNA: TGTGCCAGCAGTGTTGGCCGGGACTGGGCCTCCTACGAGCAGTACTTC
V gene: TRBV28; D gene: .; J gene: TRBJ2-4; clone size: .; CDR3 protein: CASIPSIAKNIQYF; CDR3 DNA: TGTGCCAGCATCCCTTCTATAGCCAAAAACATTCAGTACTTC
V gene: TRBV18; D gene: TRBD1; J gene: TRBJ2-3; clone size: .; CDR3 protein: CASSPNRTGPWWAQYF; CDR3 DNA: TGTGCCAGCTCACCAAACAGGACAGGCCCATGGTGGGCGCAGTATTTT
V gene: TRBV9; D gene: .; J gene: TRBJ2-1; clone size: .; CDR3 protein: CASSVGRGTQYNEQFF; CDR3 DNA: TGTGCCAGCAGCGTAGGCCGTGGGACTCAGTACAATGAGCAGTTCTTC
V gene: TRBV7-6; D gene: TRBD2; J gene: TRBJ2-7; clone size: .; CDR3 protein: CASSLGGRLIEQYF; CDR3 DNA: TGTGCCAGCAGCTTAGGCGGGAGACTGATCGAGCAGTACTTC
V gene: TRBV7-2; D gene: TRBD2; J gene: TRBJ2-2; clone size: .; CDR3 protein: CASSLSPSGGGGELFF; CDR3 DNA: TGTGCCAGCAGCTTATCTCCTAGCGGGGGAGGCGGGGAGCTGTTTTTT
V gene: TRBV5-4; D gene: TRBD1; J gene: TRBJ2-7; clone size: .; CDR3 protein: CASSLASGQGYEQYF; CDR3 DNA: TGTGCCAGCAGCTTGGCCTCGGGACAGGGATACGAGCAGTACTTC
V gene: TRBV7-2; D gene: .; J gene: TRBJ1-6; clone size: .; CDR3 protein: CASSPRVVGSPLHF; CDR3 DNA: TGTGCCAGCAGCCCCAGGGTTGTCGGTTCACCCCTCCACTTT
V gene: TRBV7-9; D gene: TRBD1; J gene: TRBJ1-1; clone size: .; CDR3 protein: CASRSTGGRAFF; CDR3 DNA: TGTGCCAGCAGATCAACAGGGGGCCGGGCTTTCTTT
V gene: TRBV10-3; D gene: TRBD1; J gene: TRBJ1-4; clone size: once; CDR3 protein: CAISPQGANEKLFF; CDR3 DNA: TGTGCCATCAGCCCACAGGGGGCTAATGAAAAACTGTTTTTT
V gene: TRBV6-1; D gene: TRBD1; J gene: TRBJ1-3; clone size: .; CDR3 protein: CASSEQGADSGNTIYF; CDR3 DNA: TGTGCCAGCAGTGAACAGGGGGCCGACTCTGGAAACACCATATATTTT
V gene: TRBV9; D gene: .; J gene: TRBJ2-3; clone size: once; CDR3 protein: CASSVGGFTDTQYF; CDR3 DNA: TGTGCCAGCAGCGTAGGCGGCTTCACAGATACGCAGTATTTT
V gene: TRBV5-1; D gene: .; J gene: TRBJ2-1; clone size: .; CDR3 protein: CASSLDLVQSSYNEQFF; CDR3 DNA: TGCGCCAGCAGCTTGGATCTAGTACAAAGCTCCTACAATGAGCAGTTCTTC
V gene: TRBV7-2; D gene: .; J gene: TRBJ1-4; clone size: .; CDR3 protein: CASSPSSYNEKLFF; CDR3 DNA: TGTGCCAGCAGCCCGTCTTCGTATAATGAAAAACTGTTTTTT
V gene: TRBV4-1; D gene: .; J gene: TRBJ2-7; clone size: few; CDR3 protein: CASSQLAIGYEQYF; CDR3 DNA: TGCGCCAGCAGCCAACTAGCTATCGGCTACGAGCAGTACTTC
V gene: TRBV7-9; D gene: TRBD1; J gene: TRBJ2-4; clone size: .; CDR3 protein: CASSSGQGKNIQYF; CDR3 DNA: TGTGCCAGCAGTTCAGGACAGGGAAAAAACATTCAGTACTTC
V gene: TRBV6-4; D gene: TRBD2; J gene: TRBJ2-1; clone size: .; CDR3 protein: CASSDLSGSSYNEQFF; CDR3 DNA: TGTGCCAGCAGTGACCTAAGCGGGAGTTCCTACAATGAGCAGTTCTTC
V gene: TRBV5-1; D gene: .; J gene: TRBJ1-5; clone size: .; CDR3 protein: CASSLGEAGNQPQHF; CDR3 DNA: TGCGCCAGCAGCTTGGGGGAGGCCGGCAATCAGCCCCAGCATTTT
V gene: TRBV4-2; D gene: TRBD1; J gene: TRBJ2-3; clone size: .; CDR3 protein: CASSQDLSGRGYGASTDTQYF; CDR3 DNA: TGTGCCAGCAGCCAAGATCTCTCCGGCAGGGGGTACGGTGCTAGCACAGATACGCAGTATTTT
V gene: TRBV7-9; D gene: .; J gene: TRBJ2-5; clone size: .; CDR3 protein: CASSHTTGPQETQYF; CDR3 DNA: TGTGCCAGCAGCCATACTACAGGCCCCCAAGAGACCCAGTACTTC
V gene: TRBV5-1; D gene: .; J gene: TRBJ2-5; clone size: .; CDR3 protein: CASSLGTSQETQYF; CDR3 DNA: TGCGCCAGCAGCTTGGGGACAAGCCAAGAGACCCAGTACTTC
V gene: TRBV5-4; D gene: TRBD1; J gene: TRBJ1-2; clone size: .; CDR3 protein: CASSPGTGSRNGYTF; CDR3 DNA: TGTGCCAGCAGCCCAGGGACAGGGAGTCGAAATGGCTACACCTTC
V gene: TRBV7-9; D gene: TRBD2; J gene: TRBJ2-1; clone size: once; CDR3 protein: CARGASGGGEQFF; CDR3 DNA: TGTGCCAGAGGGGCTAGCGGGGGCGGTGAGCAGTTCTTC